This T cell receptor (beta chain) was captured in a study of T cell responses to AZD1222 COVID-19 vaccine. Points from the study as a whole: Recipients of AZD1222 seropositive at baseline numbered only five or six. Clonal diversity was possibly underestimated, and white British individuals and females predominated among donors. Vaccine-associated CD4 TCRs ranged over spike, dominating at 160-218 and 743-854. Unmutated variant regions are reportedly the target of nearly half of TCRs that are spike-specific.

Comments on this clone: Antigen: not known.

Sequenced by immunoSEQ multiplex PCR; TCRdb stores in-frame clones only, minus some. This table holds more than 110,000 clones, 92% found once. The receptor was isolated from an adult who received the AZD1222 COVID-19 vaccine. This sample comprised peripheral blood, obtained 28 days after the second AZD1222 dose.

CDR3 in DNA: TGTGCCACCAGTGGGACGACAGGTTTCCAAGAGACCCAGTACTTC. As protein: CATSGTTGFQETQYF. The chain recombines TRBV24-1 with TRBJ2-5, with a tentative D call TRBD1 (6 bases). This CDR3 spans 15 amino acids. V dropped 5 bases and J dropped 1 base, with 13 bases sitting between them. Looked up from germline, CDR1 is KGHDR and CDR2 is SFDVKD.